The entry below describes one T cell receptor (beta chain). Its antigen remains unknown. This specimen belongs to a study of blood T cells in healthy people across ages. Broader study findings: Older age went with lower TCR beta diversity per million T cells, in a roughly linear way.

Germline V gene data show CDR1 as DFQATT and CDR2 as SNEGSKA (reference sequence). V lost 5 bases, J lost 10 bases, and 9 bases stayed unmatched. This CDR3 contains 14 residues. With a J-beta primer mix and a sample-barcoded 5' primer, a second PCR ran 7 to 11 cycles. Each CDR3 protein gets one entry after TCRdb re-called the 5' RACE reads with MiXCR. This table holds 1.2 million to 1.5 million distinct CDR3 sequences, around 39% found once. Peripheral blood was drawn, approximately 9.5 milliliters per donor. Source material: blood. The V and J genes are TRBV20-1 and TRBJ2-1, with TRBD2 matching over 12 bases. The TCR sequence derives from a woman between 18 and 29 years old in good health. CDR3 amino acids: CSAPRSSGRGEQFF. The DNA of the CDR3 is TGCAGTGCTCCCCGTTCTAGCGGGAGGGGCGAGCAGTTCTTC.